The clone carrying this T cell receptor beta chain was detected many times. The sample comes from a study of T cells after yellow fever vaccination. Using its own MiXCR run on the 5' RACE reads, TCRdb lists one record per CDR3 protein. The sample consists of about 180,000 distinct CDR3 sequences, roughly 6.2% of them appearing once. The CDR3 length is 14 residues. Between the trimmed V and J ends, which lost 5 bases and 3 bases, there was a span of 13 bases. This TCR was recovered from a young man who received the YFV17D yellow fever vaccine. The V gene is TRBV12-3 or TRBV12-4, the J gene TRBJ1-1; D is unclear. This material consisted of CD4+ T cells sorted from PBMCs, taken on the day of the first yellow fever vaccination. The CDR3 is CASSTGPRHTEAFF. The DNA for the CDR3 is TGTGCCAGCAGTACGGGCCCCAGGCACACTGAAGCTTTCTTT.